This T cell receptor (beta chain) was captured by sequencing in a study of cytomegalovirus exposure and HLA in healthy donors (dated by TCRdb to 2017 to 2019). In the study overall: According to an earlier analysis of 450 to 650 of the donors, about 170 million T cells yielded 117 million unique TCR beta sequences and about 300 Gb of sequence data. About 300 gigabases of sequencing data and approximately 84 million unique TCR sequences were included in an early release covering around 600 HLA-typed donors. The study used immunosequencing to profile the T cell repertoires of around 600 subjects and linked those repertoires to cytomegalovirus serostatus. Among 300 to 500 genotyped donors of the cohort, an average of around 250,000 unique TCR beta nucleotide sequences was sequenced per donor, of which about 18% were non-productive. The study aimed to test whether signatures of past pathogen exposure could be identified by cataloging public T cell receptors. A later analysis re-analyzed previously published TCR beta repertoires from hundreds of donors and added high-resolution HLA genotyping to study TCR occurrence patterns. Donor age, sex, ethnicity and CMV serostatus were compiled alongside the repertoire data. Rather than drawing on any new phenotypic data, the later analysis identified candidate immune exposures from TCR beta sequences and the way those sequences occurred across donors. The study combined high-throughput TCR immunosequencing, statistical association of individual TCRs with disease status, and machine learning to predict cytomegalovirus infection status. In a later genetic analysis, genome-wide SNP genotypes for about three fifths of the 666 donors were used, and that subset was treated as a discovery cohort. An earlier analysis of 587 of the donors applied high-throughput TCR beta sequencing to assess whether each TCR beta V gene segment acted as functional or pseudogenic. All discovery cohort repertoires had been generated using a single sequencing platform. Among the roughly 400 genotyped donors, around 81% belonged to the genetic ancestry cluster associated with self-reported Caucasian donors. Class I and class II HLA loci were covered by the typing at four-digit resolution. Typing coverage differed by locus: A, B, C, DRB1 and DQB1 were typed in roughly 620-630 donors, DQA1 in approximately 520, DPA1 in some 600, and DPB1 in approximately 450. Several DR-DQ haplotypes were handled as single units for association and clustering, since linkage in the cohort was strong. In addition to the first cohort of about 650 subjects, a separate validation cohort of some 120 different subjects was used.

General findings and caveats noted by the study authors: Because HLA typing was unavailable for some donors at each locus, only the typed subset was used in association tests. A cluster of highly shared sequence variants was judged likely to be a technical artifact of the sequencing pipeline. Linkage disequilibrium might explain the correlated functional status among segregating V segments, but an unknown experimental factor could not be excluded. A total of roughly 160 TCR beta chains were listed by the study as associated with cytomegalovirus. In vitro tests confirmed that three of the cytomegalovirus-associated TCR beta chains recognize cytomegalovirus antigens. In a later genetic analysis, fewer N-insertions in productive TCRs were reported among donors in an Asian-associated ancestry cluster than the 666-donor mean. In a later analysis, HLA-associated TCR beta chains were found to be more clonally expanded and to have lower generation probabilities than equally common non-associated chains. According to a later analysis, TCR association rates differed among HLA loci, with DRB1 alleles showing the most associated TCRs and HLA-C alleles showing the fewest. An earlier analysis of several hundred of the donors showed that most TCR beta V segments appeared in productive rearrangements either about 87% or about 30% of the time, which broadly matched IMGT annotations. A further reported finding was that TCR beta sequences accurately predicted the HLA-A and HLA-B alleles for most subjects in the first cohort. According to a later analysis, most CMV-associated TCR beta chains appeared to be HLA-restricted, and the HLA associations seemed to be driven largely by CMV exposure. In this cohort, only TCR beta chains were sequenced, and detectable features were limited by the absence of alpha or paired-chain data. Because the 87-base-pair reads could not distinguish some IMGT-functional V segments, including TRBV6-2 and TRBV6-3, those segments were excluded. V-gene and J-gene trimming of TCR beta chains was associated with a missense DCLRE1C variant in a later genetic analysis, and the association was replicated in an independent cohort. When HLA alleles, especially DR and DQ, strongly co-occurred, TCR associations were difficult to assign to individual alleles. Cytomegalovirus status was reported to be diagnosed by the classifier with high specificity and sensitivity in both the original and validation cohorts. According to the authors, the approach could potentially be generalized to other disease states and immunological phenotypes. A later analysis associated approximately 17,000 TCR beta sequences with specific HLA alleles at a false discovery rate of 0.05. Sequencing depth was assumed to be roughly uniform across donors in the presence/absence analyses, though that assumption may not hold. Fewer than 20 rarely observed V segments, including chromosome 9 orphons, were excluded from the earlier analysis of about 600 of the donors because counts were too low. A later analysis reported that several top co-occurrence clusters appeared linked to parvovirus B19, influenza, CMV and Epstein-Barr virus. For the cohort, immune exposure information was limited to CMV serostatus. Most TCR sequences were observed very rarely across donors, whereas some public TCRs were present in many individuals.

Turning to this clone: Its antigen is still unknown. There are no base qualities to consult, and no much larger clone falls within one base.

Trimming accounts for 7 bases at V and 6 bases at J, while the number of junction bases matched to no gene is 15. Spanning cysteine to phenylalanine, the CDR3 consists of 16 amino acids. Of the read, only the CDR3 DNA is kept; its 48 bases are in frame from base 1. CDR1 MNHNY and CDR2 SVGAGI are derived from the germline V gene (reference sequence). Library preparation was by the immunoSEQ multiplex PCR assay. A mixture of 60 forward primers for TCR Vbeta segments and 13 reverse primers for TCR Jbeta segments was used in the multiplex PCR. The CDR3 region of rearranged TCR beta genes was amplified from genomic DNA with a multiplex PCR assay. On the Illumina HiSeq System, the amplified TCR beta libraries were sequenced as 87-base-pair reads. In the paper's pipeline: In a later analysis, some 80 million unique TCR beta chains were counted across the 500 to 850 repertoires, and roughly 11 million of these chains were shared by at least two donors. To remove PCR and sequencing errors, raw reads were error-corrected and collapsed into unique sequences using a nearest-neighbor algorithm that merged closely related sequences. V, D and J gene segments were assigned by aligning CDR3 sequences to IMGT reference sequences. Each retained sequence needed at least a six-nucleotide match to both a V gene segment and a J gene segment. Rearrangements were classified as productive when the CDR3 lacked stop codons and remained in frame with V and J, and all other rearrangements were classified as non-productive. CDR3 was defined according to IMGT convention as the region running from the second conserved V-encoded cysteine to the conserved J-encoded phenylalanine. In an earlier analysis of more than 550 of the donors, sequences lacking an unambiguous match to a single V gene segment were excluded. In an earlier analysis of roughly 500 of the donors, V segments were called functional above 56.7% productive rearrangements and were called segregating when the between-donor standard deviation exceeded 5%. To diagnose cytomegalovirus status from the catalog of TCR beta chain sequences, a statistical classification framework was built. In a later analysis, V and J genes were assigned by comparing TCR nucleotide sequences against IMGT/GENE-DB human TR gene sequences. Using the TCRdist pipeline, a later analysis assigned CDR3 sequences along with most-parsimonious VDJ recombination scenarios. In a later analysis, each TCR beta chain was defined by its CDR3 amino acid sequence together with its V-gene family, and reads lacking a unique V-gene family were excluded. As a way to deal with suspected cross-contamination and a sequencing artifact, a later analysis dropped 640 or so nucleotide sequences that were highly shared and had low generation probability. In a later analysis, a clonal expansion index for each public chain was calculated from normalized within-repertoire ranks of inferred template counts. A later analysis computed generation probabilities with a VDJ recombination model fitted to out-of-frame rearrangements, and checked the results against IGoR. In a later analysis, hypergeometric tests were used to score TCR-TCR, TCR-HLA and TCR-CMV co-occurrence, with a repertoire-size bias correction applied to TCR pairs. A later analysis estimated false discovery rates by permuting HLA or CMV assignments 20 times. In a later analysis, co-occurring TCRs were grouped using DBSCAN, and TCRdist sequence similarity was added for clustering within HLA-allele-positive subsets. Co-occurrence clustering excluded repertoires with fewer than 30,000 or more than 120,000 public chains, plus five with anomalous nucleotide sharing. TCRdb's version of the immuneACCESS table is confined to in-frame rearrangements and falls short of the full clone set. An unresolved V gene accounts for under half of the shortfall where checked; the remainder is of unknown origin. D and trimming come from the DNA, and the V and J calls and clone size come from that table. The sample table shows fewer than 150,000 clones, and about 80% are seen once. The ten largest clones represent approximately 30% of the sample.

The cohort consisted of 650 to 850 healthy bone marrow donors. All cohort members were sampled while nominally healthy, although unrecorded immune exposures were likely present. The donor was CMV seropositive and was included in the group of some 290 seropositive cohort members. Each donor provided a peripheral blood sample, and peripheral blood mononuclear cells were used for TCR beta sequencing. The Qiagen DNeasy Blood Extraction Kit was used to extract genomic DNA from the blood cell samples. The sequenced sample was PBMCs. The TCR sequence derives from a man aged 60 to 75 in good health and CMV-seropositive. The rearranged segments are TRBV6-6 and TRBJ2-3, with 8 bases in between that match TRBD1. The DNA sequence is TGTGCCAGCACCCTAGACTGGGGGCAGGGGGCTGATACGCAGTATTTT. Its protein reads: CASTLDWGQGADTQYF.